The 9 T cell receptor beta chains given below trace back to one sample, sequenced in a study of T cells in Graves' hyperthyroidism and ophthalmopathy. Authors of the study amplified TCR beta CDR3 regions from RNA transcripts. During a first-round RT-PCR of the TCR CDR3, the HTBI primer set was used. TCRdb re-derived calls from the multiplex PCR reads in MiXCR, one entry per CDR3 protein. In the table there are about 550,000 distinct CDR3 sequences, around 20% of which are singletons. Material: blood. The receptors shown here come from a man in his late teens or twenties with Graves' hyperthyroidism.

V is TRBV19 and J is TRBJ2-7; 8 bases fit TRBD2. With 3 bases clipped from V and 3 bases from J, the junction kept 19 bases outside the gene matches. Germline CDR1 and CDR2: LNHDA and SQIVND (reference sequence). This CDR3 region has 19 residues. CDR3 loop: CASSISLGLAGGGDYEQYF. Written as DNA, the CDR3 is TGTGCCAGTAGTATTTCCCTTGGGCTAGCGGGCGGAGGCGACTACGAGCAGTACTTC.

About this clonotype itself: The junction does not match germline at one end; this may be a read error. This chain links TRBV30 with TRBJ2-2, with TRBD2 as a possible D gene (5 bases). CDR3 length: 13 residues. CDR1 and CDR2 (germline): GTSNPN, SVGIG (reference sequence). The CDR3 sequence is CAWSGLLTGELLF. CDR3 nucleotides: TGTGCCTGGAGTGGATTGCTCACCGGGGAGCTGTTGTTT.

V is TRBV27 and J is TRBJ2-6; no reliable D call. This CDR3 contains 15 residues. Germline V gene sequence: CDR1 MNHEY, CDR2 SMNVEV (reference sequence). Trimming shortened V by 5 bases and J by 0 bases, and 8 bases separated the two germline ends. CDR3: CASSPLLSGANVLTF. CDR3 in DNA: TGTGCCAGCAGTCCCCTACTCTCTGGGGCCAACGTCCTGACTTTC.

The CDR3 sequence is CASSTGHISMNTEAFF. The DNA of the CDR3 is TGTGCCAGCAGCACAGGACACATTTCAATGAACACTGAAGCTTTCTTT. The chain combines TRBV9 with TRBJ1-1; D is perhaps TRBD1 (5 bases). Trimming removed 4 bases from V and 0 bases from J, with 16 bases in between. CDR3 length equals 16 residues. The germline V gene encodes CDR1 SGDLS and CDR2 YYNGEE.

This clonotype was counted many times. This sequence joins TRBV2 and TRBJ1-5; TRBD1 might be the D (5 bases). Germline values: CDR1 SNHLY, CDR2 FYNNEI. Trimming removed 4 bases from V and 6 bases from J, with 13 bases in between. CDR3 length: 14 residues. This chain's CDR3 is CASSAQGSSQPQHF. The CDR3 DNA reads TGTGCCAGCAGTGCCCAGGGTTCCAGTCAGCCCCAGCATTTT. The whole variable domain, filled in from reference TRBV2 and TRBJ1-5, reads EPEVTQTPSHQVTQMGQEVILRCVPISNHLYFYWYRQILGQKVEFLVSFYNNEISEKSEIFDDQFSVERPDGSNFTLKIRSTKLEDSAMYFCASSAQGSSQPQHFGDGTRLSIL.

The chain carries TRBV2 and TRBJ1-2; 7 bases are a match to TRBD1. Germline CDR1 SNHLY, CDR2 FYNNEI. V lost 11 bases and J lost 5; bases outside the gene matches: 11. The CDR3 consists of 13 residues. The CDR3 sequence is CAGRQGGLYGYTF. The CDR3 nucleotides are TGTGCCGGACGGCAGGGGGGCCTATATGGCTACACCTTC.

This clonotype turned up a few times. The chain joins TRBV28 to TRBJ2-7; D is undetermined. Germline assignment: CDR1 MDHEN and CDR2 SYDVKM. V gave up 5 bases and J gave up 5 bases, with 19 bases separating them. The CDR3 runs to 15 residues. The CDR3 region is CASSQTPTGLDEQYF. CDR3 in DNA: TGTGCCAGCAGTCAGACCCCCACCGGGTTGGACGAGCAGTACTTC.

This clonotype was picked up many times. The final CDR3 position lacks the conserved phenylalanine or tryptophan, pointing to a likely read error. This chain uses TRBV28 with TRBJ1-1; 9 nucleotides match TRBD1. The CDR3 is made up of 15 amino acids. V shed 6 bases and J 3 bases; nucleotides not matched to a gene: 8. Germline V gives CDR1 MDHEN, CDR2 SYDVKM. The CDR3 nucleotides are TGTGCCAGCAGCAAGGACAGGGGATCGTACACTGAAGCTTTCCTT. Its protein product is CASSKDRGSYTEAFL.

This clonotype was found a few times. For the CDR3, the DNA is TGTGCCAGCAGCCAATCGTCGACAGCTGACTATGGCTACACCTTC. It specifies CASSQSSTADYGYTF. V gene TRBV3-1 combines with J gene TRBJ1-2; the D gene is possibly TRBD1 (5 bases). CDR1 LGHDT and CDR2 YNNKEL come from the germline V gene (reference sequence). The CDR3 totals 15 residues. With 2 bases removed from V and 3 bases from J, the gap between germline ends came to 13 bases.